This TCR beta chain was sequenced in a study of cytomegalovirus exposure and HLA in healthy donors (TCRdb year 2017). As for the study more broadly: An earlier analysis of some 600 of the donors reported about 260 Gb of sequence data and 117 million unique TCR beta sequences obtained from some 170 million T cells. An early release covering just under 650 HLA-typed donors comprised approximately 290 gigabases of sequencing data and 65 million to 100 million unique TCR sequences. Among the 398 genotyped donors, around 79% belonged to the genetic ancestry cluster associated with self-reported Caucasian donors. The study aimed to test whether signatures of past pathogen exposure could be identified by cataloging public T cell receptors. The study profiled the T cell repertoires of 500 to 800 subjects by immunosequencing and related them to cytomegalovirus serostatus. A separate validation cohort of more than 100 different subjects was used in addition to the roughly 670-subject first cohort. High-throughput TCR immunosequencing, statistical association of individual TCRs with disease status, and machine learning were combined to predict cytomegalovirus infection status. A later analysis re-analyzed previously published TCR beta repertoires from about 730 donors and added high-resolution HLA genotyping to study TCR occurrence patterns. In the later analysis, no new phenotypic data were used to find candidate immune exposures; instead, reliance was placed on TCR beta sequences and their occurrence across donors. An earlier analysis of roughly 600 of the donors used high-throughput TCR beta sequencing to judge whether each TCR beta V gene segment behaved as functional or pseudogenic. Donor age, sex, ethnicity and CMV serostatus were collected together with the repertoire data. A later genetic analysis took genome-wide SNP genotypes for 398 of the 666 donors and used that subset as a discovery cohort. Every repertoire in the discovery cohort had been generated on one and the same sequencing platform. Class I and class II HLA loci were covered by the typing at four-digit resolution. Typing coverage differed by locus: A, B, C, DRB1 and DQB1 were typed in about 629-640 donors, DQA1 in roughly 500, DPA1 in nearly 610, and DPB1 in 472. Roughly 5 DR-DQ haplotypes were treated as single units for association and clustering because of strong linkage in the cohort. On average, 235,054 unique TCR beta nucleotide sequences were sequenced per donor among a few hundred genotyped donors of the cohort, with 15% to 20% of those sequences being non-productive.

Library creation used the immunoSEQ multiplex PCR assay. A mixture of 60 forward primers for TCR Vbeta segments and 13 reverse primers for TCR Jbeta segments was used in the multiplex PCR. A multiplex PCR assay on genomic DNA amplified the CDR3 region of rearranged TCR beta genes. The Illumina HiSeq System was used to sequence the amplified TCR beta libraries as 87-base-pair reads. Processing in the source paper ran as follows. In a later analysis, roughly 80 million unique TCR beta chains were counted across the approximately 640 repertoires, and around 10 million of these chains were shared by at least two donors. Raw reads were error-corrected and collapsed into unique sequences by a nearest-neighbor algorithm in which closely related sequences were merged to remove PCR and sequencing errors. V, D and J gene segments were assigned by aligning CDR3 sequences to IMGT reference sequences. For a sequence to be retained, a match of at least six nucleotides to both a V gene segment and a J gene segment was required. A rearrangement was called productive if the CDR3 had no stop codons and remained in frame with V and J, and every other rearrangement was called non-productive. Following IMGT convention, CDR3 was defined as the stretch from the second conserved V-encoded cysteine up to the conserved J-encoded phenylalanine. In an earlier analysis of more than 550 of the donors, sequences lacking an unambiguous match to a single V gene segment were excluded. In an earlier analysis of some 590 of the donors, a V segment was called functional when productive rearrangements were above 56.7%, and segregating when the standard deviation between donors exceeded 5%. To diagnose cytomegalovirus status from the catalog of TCR beta chain sequences, a statistical classification framework was built. In a later analysis, TCR nucleotide sequences were compared against IMGT/GENE-DB human TR gene sequences so that V and J genes could be assigned. A later analysis assigned CDR3 sequences and most-parsimonious VDJ recombination scenarios with the TCRdist pipeline. In a later analysis, each TCR beta chain was defined by its CDR3 amino acid sequence together with its V-gene family, and reads lacking a unique V-gene family were excluded. As a way to deal with suspected cross-contamination and a sequencing artifact, a later analysis dropped hundreds of nucleotide sequences that were highly shared and had low generation probability. A later analysis calculated a clonal expansion index for each public chain from normalized within-repertoire ranks of inferred template counts. Generation probabilities in a later analysis came from a VDJ recombination model fitted to out-of-frame rearrangements, and those results were checked against IGoR. In a later analysis, hypergeometric tests were used to score TCR-TCR, TCR-HLA and TCR-CMV co-occurrence, with a repertoire-size bias correction applied to TCR pairs. False discovery rates were estimated in a later analysis by permuting HLA or CMV assignments 20 times. In a later analysis, co-occurring TCRs were grouped using DBSCAN, and TCRdist sequence similarity was added for clustering within HLA-allele-positive subsets. For co-occurrence clustering, repertoires with fewer than 30,000 or more than 120,000 public chains were excluded, along with 5 or 6 repertoires with anomalous nucleotide sharing. Not all clones reach the TCRdb copy of this immuneACCESS table, which keeps in-frame sequences only. Checked studies attribute under half of the gap to unresolved V genes and leave the rest unexplained. The V and J calls and clone size come from that table; D and trimming were worked out from the DNA. This sample is represented by about 120,000 clones; 83% of them were singletons. Of the sample, around 3.5% is held by the ten largest clones.

As for this clone: The clone's antigen remains unknown. The input lacks base qualities; no much larger clone sits a single base away.

V loses 7 bases, J loses 4 bases, and the germline ends lie 7 bases apart. From the germline V gene (reference sequence), CDR1 is MNHEY and CDR2 is SMNVEV. Counted from cysteine to phenylalanine, this CDR3 has 11 amino acids. Of all the DNA, just the CDR3 is kept, 33 bases in frame from base 1. Beyond this particular receptor, the publication reports: Cytomegalovirus status was reported to be diagnosed by the classifier with high specificity and sensitivity in both the original and validation cohorts. When HLA alleles, especially DR and DQ, strongly co-occurred, attributing TCR associations to individual alleles was difficult. Correlated functional status among segregating V segments might be attributable to linkage disequilibrium, but an unknown experimental factor could not be ruled out. A cluster of highly shared sequence variants was judged likely to represent a technical artifact of the sequencing pipeline. In a later genetic analysis, a missense DCLRE1C variant was associated with V-gene and J-gene trimming of TCR beta chains, and the association was replicated in an independent cohort. Because the 87-base-pair reads could not distinguish some IMGT-functional V segments, including TRBV6-2 and TRBV6-3, those segments were excluded. The only immune exposure information available for the cohort was CMV serostatus. In a later analysis, most CMV-associated TCR beta chains were found to appear HLA-restricted, with HLA associations seemingly driven largely by CMV exposure. Presence/absence analyses assumed roughly uniform sequencing depth across donors, an assumption that may not hold. A total of roughly 160 TCR beta chains were listed by the study as associated with cytomegalovirus. Because counts were too low, fewer than 20 rarely observed V segments, including chromosome 9 orphons, were excluded from the earlier analysis of around 640 of the donors. The authors suggested that the approach could potentially be extended to other disease states and immunological phenotypes. A further reported finding was that TCR beta sequences accurately predicted the HLA-A and HLA-B alleles for most subjects in the first cohort. A few of the identified cytomegalovirus-associated TCR beta chains were confirmed in vitro to be specific for cytomegalovirus antigens. Compared with equally common non-associated chains, HLA-associated TCR beta chains in a later analysis were more clonally expanded and had lower generation probabilities. Specific HLA alleles were associated with over 15,000 TCR beta sequences at a false discovery rate of 0.05 in a later analysis. Compared with the 666-donor mean, donors in an Asian-associated ancestry cluster had fewer N-insertions in productive TCRs, according to a later genetic analysis. According to a later analysis, TCR association rates differed among HLA loci, with DRB1 alleles showing the most associated TCRs and HLA-C alleles showing the fewest. An earlier analysis of approximately 530 of the donors showed that most TCR beta V segments appeared in productive rearrangements either about 87% or about 30% of the time, which broadly matched IMGT annotations. Only TCR beta chains were sequenced in this cohort, and the absence of alpha or paired-chain data limited detectable features. Most TCR sequences were seen in very few donors, while some public TCRs were found in many individuals. A later analysis reported that several top co-occurrence clusters appeared linked to parvovirus B19, influenza, CMV and Epstein-Barr virus. HLA typing was unavailable for some donors at each locus, so association tests used only the typed subset.

The cohort comprised more than 550 healthy bone marrow donors. At the time of sampling, all cohort members were nominally healthy, though unrecorded immune exposures were likely present. The donor tested CMV seropositive and was one of the 289 seropositive cohort members. Each donor provided a peripheral blood sample, and peripheral blood mononuclear cells were used for TCR beta sequencing. Genomic DNA was extracted from the blood cell samples with the Qiagen DNeasy Blood Extraction Kit. The V and J genes are TRBV27 and TRBJ2-5; the D gene cannot be named for sure. The TCR originated in a middle-aged woman in good health and CMV-seropositive. The source material was PBMCs. The nucleotide sequence reads as follows: TGTGCCAGCACCTCAGGAGAGACCCAGTACTTC. Its translation is CASTSGETQYF.